This T cell receptor (beta chain) was identified in a study of PD-L1 blockade in urothelial cancer. Looking at the study overall: Samples came from 3 weeks, at the second dose, and 6 weeks into treatment.

This clone showed up just a few times. Its cognate antigen is unknown. Study-wide findings and caveats: Durable-benefit patients had greater expansion of tumor-associated blood clones at 3 weeks.

Method: immunoSEQ multiplex PCR; TCRdb's copy keeps in-frame clones and lacks some. This table has about 32,000 clones, about 87% appearing once. J gave up 0 bases and V 3 bases, and 5 bases lay outside the gene matches. CDR3 length equals 16 residues. Germline loops: CDR1 GTSNPN, CDR2 SVGIG (reference sequence). The sequences come from PBMCs, collected around atezolizumab (anti-PD-L1) treatment. The clonotype comes from a man in his fifties with urothelial cancer. The chain combines TRBV30 with TRBJ2-1; 10 nucleotides align to TRBD2. The CDR3, as DNA: TGTGCCTGGAGGGGACTAGCGATCAGCTCCTACAATGAGCAGTTCTTC. Translated, it gives CAWRGLAISSYNEQFF. The full variable domain, completed using reference TRBV30 and TRBJ2-1, is SQTIHQWPATLVQPVGSPLSLECTVEGTSNPNLYWYRQAAGRGLQLLFYSVGIGQISSEVPQNLSASRPQDRQFILSSKKLLLSDSGFYLCAWRGLAISSYNEQFFGPGTRLTVL.